Presented here are 3 T cell receptor beta chains from one specimen sequenced in a study of tumor-infiltrating lymphocytes in primary liver carcinoma. Starting material of 450 to 500 ng total RNA yielded TCR beta cDNA via a constant-region primer. What produced the TCR beta libraries was three nested multiplex PCR rounds using slightly modified ARM-PCR. The opening two PCR rounds, 10 cycles each, paired TRBV1-TRBV30 forward primers with a C-beta reverse primer. TCRdb independently ran MiXCR on the multiplex PCR reads; one entry per CDR3 protein. This table holds fewer than 400,000 distinct CDR3 sequences, almost 60% found once. It was unsorted whole blood that yielded blood RNA, and germline DNA was also extracted. Sequencing was carried out using peripheral blood. The receptors here all came from a woman aged 30 to 39 with primary liver carcinoma and hepatitis B virus infection.

V usage is TRBV30 and J usage is TRBJ2-1; D is unresolved. The CDR3 is 13 residues long. Germline CDR1 reads GTSNPN; CDR2 reads SVGIG (reference sequence). V lost 5 bases and J 3 bases, leaving 11 bases between the germline ends. CDR3 sequence: CAWGYYGYNEQFF. Written as DNA, the CDR3 is TGTGCCTGGGGATATTATGGCTACAATGAGCAGTTCTTC.

On this clonotype itself: With a much larger clone just one base away, this may be a read error. The chain has TRBV4-1 and TRBJ1-2, with D maybe TRBD1 (5 bases). Germline V gene data show CDR1 as MGHRA and CDR2 as YSYEKL. The length of the CDR3 is 15 residues. The CDR3 nucleotides read TGCGCCAGCAACCAAGGCTTGCCAGGGAACTATGGCTACACCTTC. Its translation is CASNQGLPGNYGYTF.

Concerning this clonotype: Since a much larger clone is just one base distant, this may be a read error. The rearrangement uses TRBV5-4 and TRBJ2-3; D is undetermined. Looked up from germline, CDR1 is SGHNT and CDR2 is YYREEE (reference sequence). The CDR3 is 13 amino acids. In nucleotides, the CDR3 is TGTGCCGGCAGCCCTAGTTCCACAGATACGCAGTATTTT. It translates to CAGSPSSTDTQYF.